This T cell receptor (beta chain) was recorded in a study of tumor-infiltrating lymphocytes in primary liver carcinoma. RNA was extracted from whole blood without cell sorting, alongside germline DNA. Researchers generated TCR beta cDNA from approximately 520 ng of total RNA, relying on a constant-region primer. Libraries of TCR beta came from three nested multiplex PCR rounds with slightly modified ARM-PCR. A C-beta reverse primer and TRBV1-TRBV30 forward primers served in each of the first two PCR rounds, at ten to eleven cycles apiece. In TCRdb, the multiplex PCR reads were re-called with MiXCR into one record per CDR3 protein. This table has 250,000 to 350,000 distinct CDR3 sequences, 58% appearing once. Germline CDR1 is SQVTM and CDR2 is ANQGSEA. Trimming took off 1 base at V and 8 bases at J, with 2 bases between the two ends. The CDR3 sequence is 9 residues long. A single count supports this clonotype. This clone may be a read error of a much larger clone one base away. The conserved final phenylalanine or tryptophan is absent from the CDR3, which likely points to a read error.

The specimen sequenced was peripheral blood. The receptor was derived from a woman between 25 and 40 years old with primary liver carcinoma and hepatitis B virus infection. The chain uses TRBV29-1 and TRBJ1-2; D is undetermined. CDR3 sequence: CSVEGGYTL. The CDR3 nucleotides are TGCAGCGTTGAAGGCGGCTACACCTTA.